The 7 T cell receptor beta chains below all came from one sample that was sequenced in a study of OX40 agonist ivuxolimab in advanced cancers. Assay: immunoSEQ multiplex PCR; the TCRdb copy retains only in-frame clones and omits some. The sample includes tens of thousands of clones, around 80% of them seen just once. Here the sequenced sample was CD4+ or CD8+ T cells sorted from blood, taken in a trial of the OX40 agonist ivuxolimab. These receptors were collected from an adult with an advanced solid tumor such as melanoma, head and neck, liver or kidney cancer.

J is TRBJ1-3 and V is TRBV30; D is unclear. Germline CDR1 and CDR2: GTSNPN and SVGIG (reference sequence). Trimming took off 4 bases at V and 0 bases at J, with 7 bases between the two ends. This CDR3 spans 13 amino acids. The CDR3 sequence: CAWMGDSGNTIYF. The CDR3 DNA is TGTGCCTGGATGGGCGACTCTGGAAACACCATATATTTT.

A single count supports this clone. J is TRBJ2-3 and V is TRBV10-3; D is uncertain. This CDR3 has 12 amino acids. V dropped 5 bases and J dropped 0 bases, with 3 bases sitting between them. Germline CDR1 is ENHRY and CDR2 is SYGVKD. This chain's CDR3 is CAISKSTDTQYF. The CDR3 bases are TGTGCCATCAGTAAGAGCACAGATACGCAGTATTTT.

V gene TRBV7-9 combines with J gene TRBJ2-3; tentative D call: TRBD2 (6 bases). V lost 9 bases, J lost 0 bases, and 13 bases lay in between. CDR3 length: 14 amino acids. Per germline, CDR1 SEHNR and CDR2 FQNEAQ (reference sequence). CDR3 residues: CASSLATSTDTQYF. CDR3 bases: TGTGCCAGTTCGCTAGCGACAAGCACAGATACGCAGTATTTT.

V is TRBV7-8 and J is TRBJ1-2; D is unresolved. The CDR3 has 14 residues. Trimming stripped 5 bases from V and 8 bases from J, with 18 bases between. Germline V gene lookup returns CDR1 SGHVS and CDR2 FQNEAQ. CDR3 residues: CASSHLAGLRGYTF. The CDR3 region has the DNA TGTGCCAGCAGCCACTTAGCTGGCCTGAGGGGCTACACCTTC.

The chain combines TRBV5-6 with TRBJ2-5; D may be TRBD2 (6 bases). Germline CDR1 reads SGHDT; CDR2 reads YYEEEE. The ends were cut back, 4 bases at V and 1 base at J, with 11 bases in the middle. This CDR3 contains 14 residues. The CDR3 nucleotides read TGTGCCAGCAGCACGGGACTGCGCCAAGAGACCCAGTACTTC. This codes for CASSTGLRQETQYF.

This clone has only a few counts. V gene TRBV28 combines with J gene TRBJ2-3; tentatively, D is TRBD2 (6 bases). The CDR3 runs 15 residues. The germline CDR1 and CDR2 sequences are MDHEN and SYDVKM. V lost 5 bases and J lost 4, with 16 bases in between. CDR3 amino acids: CASSPRWRGSDTQYF. Written as DNA, the CDR3 is TGTGCCAGCAGTCCCCGGTGGCGGGGATCAGATACGCAGTATTTT. Using reference TRBV28 and TRBJ2-3 for the parts outside the CDR3, the full variable domain is DVKVTQSSRYLVKRTGEKVFLECVQDMDHENMFWYRQDPGLGLRLIYFSYDVKMKEKGDIPEGYSVSREKKERFSLILESASTNQTSMYLCASSPRWRGSDTQYFGPGTRLTVL.

This chain links TRBV11-2 with TRBJ2-7; 7 bases are shared with TRBD1. CDR1 is SGHAT, CDR2 FQNNGV, per germline. V lost 5 bases, J lost 4 bases, and 14 bases stayed unmatched. This CDR3 spans 16 amino acids. The CDR3, as DNA: TGTGCCAGCAGCACCCGACAGGGAGCCGTGGTGTACGAGCAGTACTTC. It specifies CASSTRQGAVVYEQYF.